A selection of T cell receptor beta chains follows, all from one sample in a study of Ad26.COV2.S vaccination and SARS-CoV-2 variants. Generated by immunoSEQ multiplex PCR, the TCRdb table keeps only in-frame clones and is missing some. The sample contains nearly 400,000 clones, around 91% of which appear only once. The source was peripheral blood, collected in a trial of Ad26.COV2.S vaccine versus placebo. All receptors come from a person aged 18-60 years who received the Ad26.COV2.S COVID-19 vaccine or a placebo. The CDR3 runs from the conserved cysteine through the conserved F or W. The order of the fields is clone size, V gene, J gene, D gene, CDR3 protein, CDR3 DNA. D genes are given only for firm matches. Clone size is stated in some rows and not others, as once, few, many or a class when expanded.

abundance: -; v_gene: TRBV15; j_gene: TRBJ1-1; d_gene: -; CDR3aa: CATSRDPDTEAFF; CDR3nt: TGTGCCACCAGCAGAGATCCGGACACTGAAGCTTTCTTT
abundance: -; v_gene: TRBV5-4; j_gene: TRBJ1-5; d_gene: TRBD1; CDR3aa: CASNPGTGGNSNQPQHF; CDR3nt: TGTGCCAGCAACCCCGGGACAGGTGGAAATAGCAATCAGCCCCAGCATTTT
abundance: once; v_gene: TRBV28; j_gene: TRBJ1-2; d_gene: TRBD1; CDR3aa: CASSFGQVPLGSYGYTF; CDR3nt: TGTGCCAGCAGTTTCGGACAGGTCCCCCTAGGGAGTTATGGCTACACCTTC
abundance: -; v_gene: TRBV6-5; j_gene: TRBJ1-4; d_gene: -; CDR3aa: CASSYSRAHNEKLFF; CDR3nt: TGTGCCAGCAGTTACTCCAGGGCCCATAATGAAAAACTGTTTTTT
abundance: -; v_gene: TRBV28; j_gene: TRBJ1-5; d_gene: -; CDR3aa: CASSSPGTKKSNQPQHF; CDR3nt: TGTGCCAGCAGTTCGCCCGGGACAAAGAAAAGCAATCAGCCCCAGCATTTT
abundance: -; v_gene: TRBV9; j_gene: TRBJ2-1; d_gene: -; CDR3aa: CASSVGRESYNEQFF; CDR3nt: TGTGCCAGCAGCGTAGGACGGGAGAGCTACAATGAGCAGTTCTTC
abundance: -; v_gene: TRBV19; j_gene: TRBJ2-7; d_gene: TRBD2; CDR3aa: CASSTSSGSQNEQYF; CDR3nt: TGTGCCAGTAGTACTTCAAGCGGGAGCCAGAACGAGCAGTACTTC
abundance: -; v_gene: TRBV27; j_gene: TRBJ2-7; d_gene: TRBD2; CDR3aa: CASYPTSGTYEQYF; CDR3nt: TGTGCCAGCTACCCGACTAGCGGAACCTACGAGCAGTACTTC
abundance: once; v_gene: TRBV19; j_gene: TRBJ2-5; d_gene: -; CDR3aa: CASKGRRETQYF; CDR3nt: TGTGCCAGTAAAGGGCGGAGGGAGACCCAGTACTTC
abundance: -; v_gene: TRBV5-5; j_gene: TRBJ2-3; d_gene: -; CDR3aa: CASSPPLSTDTQYF; CDR3nt: TGTGCCAGCAGCCCCCCCCTAAGCACAGATACGCAGTATTTT
abundance: -; v_gene: TRBV19; j_gene: TRBJ2-1; d_gene: -; CDR3aa: CASSMSISSYNEQFF; CDR3nt: TGTGCCAGTAGTATGAGCATTAGCTCCTACAATGAGCAGTTCTTC
abundance: -; v_gene: TRBV7-2; j_gene: TRBJ1-2; d_gene: -; CDR3aa: CASSPRAGGLYGYTF; CDR3nt: TGTGCCAGCAGCCCTCGTGCCGGCGGACTCTATGGCTACACCTTC
abundance: -; v_gene: TRBV25-1; j_gene: TRBJ1-6; d_gene: -; CDR3aa: CASSPRTDLLYNSPLHF; CDR3nt: TGTGCCAGCAGTCCACGGACAGACCTTCTCTATAATTCACCCCTCCACTTT
abundance: few; v_gene: TRBV6-2/TRBV6-3; j_gene: TRBJ2-1; d_gene: TRBD2; CDR3aa: CASSFTGTSGKYSYNEQFF; CDR3nt: TGTGCCAGCAGTTTTACCGGGACTAGCGGGAAATACTCCTACAATGAGCAGTTCTTC
abundance: -; v_gene: TRBV7-9; j_gene: TRBJ1-1; d_gene: -; CDR3aa: CASSLERGTEAFF; CDR3nt: TGTGCCAGCAGCTTAGAGAGGGGCACTGAAGCTTTCTTT
abundance: once; v_gene: TRBV5-1; j_gene: TRBJ2-3; d_gene: -; CDR3aa: CASSLETITDTQYF; CDR3nt: TGCGCCAGCAGCTTGGAGACCATCACAGATACGCAGTATTTT
abundance: -; v_gene: TRBV6-5; j_gene: TRBJ1-1; d_gene: -; CDR3aa: CASMERVFTEAFF; CDR3nt: TGTGCCAGCATGGAGCGGGTTTTCACTGAAGCTTTCTTT
abundance: -; v_gene: TRBV2; j_gene: TRBJ2-1; d_gene: TRBD2; CDR3aa: CASRVGTSGRDEQFF; CDR3nt: TGTGCCAGCAGAGTTGGGACTAGCGGGAGAGATGAGCAGTTCTTC
abundance: -; v_gene: TRBV5-1; j_gene: TRBJ2-7; d_gene: -; CDR3aa: CASSLPSRGSTPYEQYF; CDR3nt: TGCGCCAGCAGCTTGCCCTCCAGGGGTTCTACCCCCTACGAGCAGTACTTC
abundance: -; v_gene: TRBV29-1; j_gene: TRBJ2-5; d_gene: -; CDR3aa: CSVYGGAGETQYF; CDR3nt: TGCAGCGTTTATGGGGGGGCAGGAGAGACCCAGTACTTC
abundance: -; v_gene: TRBV5-6; j_gene: TRBJ1-4; d_gene: -; CDR3aa: CASSSELSTNEKLFF; CDR3nt: TGTGCCAGCAGTTCAGAACTCTCAACTAATGAAAAACTGTTTTTT
abundance: -; v_gene: TRBV28; j_gene: TRBJ1-5; d_gene: TRBD1; CDR3aa: CASSLRVGGFVQPQHF; CDR3nt: TGTGCCAGCAGTCTCCGGGTAGGGGGCTTCGTTCAGCCCCAGCATTTT
abundance: -; v_gene: TRBV3-1/TRBV3-2; j_gene: TRBJ2-7; d_gene: -; CDR3aa: CASSLLPAESEQYF; CDR3nt: TGTGCCAGCAGCCTGCTTCCTGCAGAGAGCGAGCAGTACTTC
abundance: -; v_gene: TRBV12-3/TRBV12-4; j_gene: TRBJ2-5; d_gene: -; CDR3aa: CASSLGSRETQYF; CDR3nt: TGTGCCAGCAGTTTAGGGAGTCGAGAGACCCAGTACTTC
abundance: -; v_gene: TRBV5-6; j_gene: TRBJ2-1; d_gene: -; CDR3aa: CASSLYRNEQFF; CDR3nt: TGTGCCAGCAGCTTGTACCGCAATGAGCAGTTCTTC
abundance: -; v_gene: TRBV18; j_gene: TRBJ2-1; d_gene: -; CDR3aa: CASSPDTSPNEQFF; CDR3nt: TGTGCCAGCTCACCAGACACCAGTCCCAATGAGCAGTTCTTC
abundance: -; v_gene: TRBV30; j_gene: TRBJ2-5; d_gene: -; CDR3aa: CAWDTYRGETQYF; CDR3nt: TGTGCCTGGGACACCTATAGAGGGGAGACCCAGTACTTC
abundance: once; v_gene: TRBV11-3; j_gene: TRBJ1-6; d_gene: -; CDR3aa: CASSLDILSPLHF; CDR3nt: TGTGCCAGCAGCTTAGATATCTTATCACCCCTCCACTTT
abundance: -; v_gene: TRBV6-2/TRBV6-3; j_gene: TRBJ1-2; d_gene: -; CDR3aa: CASSAGFGYTF; CDR3nt: TGTGCCAGCAGCGCAGGGTTTGGCTACACCTTC
abundance: -; v_gene: TRBV5-1; j_gene: TRBJ1-1; d_gene: -; CDR3aa: CASSFDGPTPNTEAFF; CDR3nt: TGCGCCAGCAGCTTCGACGGCCCCACACCGAACACTGAAGCTTTCTTT
abundance: -; v_gene: TRBV19; j_gene: TRBJ1-5; d_gene: -; CDR3aa: CASSIYVLAGVLRGQPQHF; CDR3nt: TGTGCCAGTAGTATATATGTCTTGGCAGGGGTATTAAGGGGTCAGCCCCAGCATTTT
abundance: -; v_gene: TRBV28; j_gene: TRBJ2-1; d_gene: -; CDR3aa: CASSQYNEQFF; CDR3nt: TGTGCCAGCAGTCAATACAATGAGCAGTTCTTC
abundance: -; v_gene: TRBV4-3; j_gene: TRBJ2-1; d_gene: -; CDR3aa: CASSQDNGKGSDEQFF; CDR3nt: TGCGCCAGCAGCCAAGATAATGGAAAGGGATCGGATGAGCAGTTCTTC
abundance: -; v_gene: TRBV7-9; j_gene: TRBJ2-5; d_gene: -; CDR3aa: CASSLVVGGRLFQETQYF; CDR3nt: TGTGCCAGCAGCTTAGTTGTAGGTGGGCGACTATTTCAAGAGACCCAGTACTTC
abundance: -; v_gene: TRBV28; j_gene: TRBJ2-5; d_gene: -; CDR3aa: CASSPGVRETQYF; CDR3nt: TGTGCCAGCAGCCCAGGGGTTCGGGAGACCCAGTACTTC
abundance: -; v_gene: TRBV3-1/TRBV3-2; j_gene: TRBJ2-5; d_gene: -; CDR3aa: CASSQSQETQYF; CDR3nt: TGTGCCAGCAGCCAATCTCAAGAGACCCAGTACTTC
abundance: -; v_gene: TRBV15; j_gene: TRBJ2-6; d_gene: TRBD2; CDR3aa: CATSRALGGYSGANVLTF; CDR3nt: TGTGCCACCAGCAGAGCCCTCGGGGGGTACTCTGGGGCCAACGTCCTGACTTTC
abundance: medium-sized; v_gene: TRBV5-8; j_gene: TRBJ1-1; d_gene: -; CDR3aa: CASSQWTPPEVVF; CDR3nt: TGTGCCAGCAGCCAATGGACCCCCCCCGAGGTAGTCTTT
abundance: once; v_gene: TRBV2; j_gene: TRBJ2-5; d_gene: TRBD2; CDR3aa: CASTVAGGEETQYF; CDR3nt: TGTGCCAGCACGGTAGCGGGAGGCGAAGAGACCCAGTACTTC
abundance: -; v_gene: TRBV14; j_gene: TRBJ1-1; d_gene: TRBD1; CDR3aa: CASSLGTGAMNTEAFF; CDR3nt: TGTGCCAGCAGCCTGGGGACAGGGGCGATGAACACTGAAGCTTTCTTT
abundance: -; v_gene: TRBV18; j_gene: TRBJ2-1; d_gene: -; CDR3aa: CASLQARNYNEQFF; CDR3nt: TGTGCCAGCTTACAAGCCAGGAACTACAATGAGCAGTTCTTC
abundance: once; v_gene: TRBV7-3; j_gene: TRBJ2-2; d_gene: TRBD1; CDR3aa: CASSPGQGAFGGELFF; CDR3nt: TGTGCCAGCAGCCCGGGACAGGGAGCGTTTGGCGGGGAGCTGTTTTTT
abundance: -; v_gene: TRBV19; j_gene: TRBJ2-4; d_gene: -; CDR3aa: CASRGFWENIQYF; CDR3nt: TGTGCCAGTAGAGGTTTTTGGGAAAACATTCAGTACTTC
abundance: -; v_gene: TRBV5-4; j_gene: TRBJ1-5; d_gene: TRBD1; CDR3aa: CASSLWGTGNQPQHF; CDR3nt: TGTGCCAGCAGCTTGTGGGGGACAGGCAATCAGCCCCAGCATTTT
abundance: -; v_gene: TRBV30; j_gene: TRBJ1-6; d_gene: -; CDR3aa: CAWTPGPGRNSPLHF; CDR3nt: TGTGCCTGGACCCCGGGGCCAGGGAGGAATTCACCCCTCCACTTT
abundance: -; v_gene: TRBV13; j_gene: TRBJ2-2; d_gene: -; CDR3aa: CASSLGGGPNTGELFF; CDR3nt: TGTGCCAGCAGCTTAGGAGGGGGTCCGAACACCGGGGAGCTGTTTTTT
abundance: -; v_gene: TRBV7-6; j_gene: TRBJ1-2; d_gene: -; CDR3aa: CASSLGDGPNYGYTF; CDR3nt: TGTGCCAGCAGCTTAGGGGACGGCCCTAACTATGGCTACACCTTC
abundance: -; v_gene: TRBV5-4; j_gene: TRBJ1-1; d_gene: -; CDR3aa: CASSLEQGQLIEAFF; CDR3nt: TGTGCCAGCAGCTTGGAGCAGGGCCAACTAATTGAAGCTTTCTTT